This record looks at one T cell receptor beta chain sequence and its context. The sample belongs to a study of blood T cell repertoires in COVID-19. About the study: Sites across the United States, Italy and Spain contributed samples from acute and convalescent COVID-19.

Some clones are missing from TCRdb's copy, which holds only in-frame ones; the method was immunoSEQ multiplex PCR. The data contain some 150,000 clones, approximately 87% of them seen just once; the ten biggest clones take up 8.5% to 9.5%. V gave up 7 bases and J gave up 7 bases, with 20 bases separating them. Germline V lookup: CDR1 LNHDA, CDR2 SQIVND (reference sequence). The CDR3 spans 15 residues. V usage is TRBV19 and J usage is TRBJ1-5, with a weak D call TRBD1 (5 bases). The material sequenced was peripheral blood. The clonotype was recovered from a woman aged 50 to 60 with active or convalescent COVID-19. The CDR3 bases are TGTGCCAGTACCCCGACCGGGACTATGCGGCAGCCCCAGCATTTT. It specifies CASTPTGTMRQPQHF.